This TCR beta chain was recorded in a study of T cell responses to AZD1222 COVID-19 vaccine. Repertoires were generated with immunoSEQ multiplex PCR, while TCRdb's copy carries only in-frame clones and drops some. The sample includes 65,000 to 85,000 clones, around nine tenths of them seen just once. Regarding this clone: No antigen is known for it.

CDR1 is MNHEY and CDR2 is SVGAGI in the germline V gene. Deletions cut 5 bases from V and 2 bases from J, with 13 bases between. The CDR3 has 15 amino acids. Study-wide results and limits: The study reported that nearly half of spike-specific TCRs target unmutated variant regions. The study identified only five or six AZD1222 recipients as seropositive at baseline. Repertoire sampling was restricted to post-peak T cell response timepoints. The donor cohort was predominantly white British with a female majority, and clonal diversity may have been underestimated.

The chain combines TRBV6-5 with TRBJ1-5; no reliable D call. Source: peripheral blood, taken on day 0 of AZD1222 vaccination. The clonotype was recovered from an adult in good health. The CDR3 loop reads CASSPAGRGNQPQHF. The CDR3 DNA reads as TGTGCCAGCAGTCCGGCGGGTAGGGGCAATCAGCCCCAGCATTTT.